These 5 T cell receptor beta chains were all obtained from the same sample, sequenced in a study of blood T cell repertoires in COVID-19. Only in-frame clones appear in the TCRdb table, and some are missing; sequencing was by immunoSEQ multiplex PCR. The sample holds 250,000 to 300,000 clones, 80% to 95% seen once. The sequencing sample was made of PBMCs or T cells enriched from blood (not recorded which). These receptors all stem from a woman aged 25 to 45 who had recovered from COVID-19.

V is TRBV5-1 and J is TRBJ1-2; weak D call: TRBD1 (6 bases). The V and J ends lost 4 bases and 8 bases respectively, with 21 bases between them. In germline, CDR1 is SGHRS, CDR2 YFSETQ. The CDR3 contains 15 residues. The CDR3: CASSPASGGLVGYTF. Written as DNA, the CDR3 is TGCGCCAGCAGCCCCGCGTCGGGGGGCCTGGTGGGCTACACCTTC.

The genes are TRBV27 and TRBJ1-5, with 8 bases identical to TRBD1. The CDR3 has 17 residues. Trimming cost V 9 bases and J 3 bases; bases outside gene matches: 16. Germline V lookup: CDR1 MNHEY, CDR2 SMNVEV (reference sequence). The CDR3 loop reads CARTELTGDFNNQPQHF. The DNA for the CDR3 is TGTGCCAGGACGGAACTGACAGGGGATTTCAACAATCAGCCCCAGCATTTT.

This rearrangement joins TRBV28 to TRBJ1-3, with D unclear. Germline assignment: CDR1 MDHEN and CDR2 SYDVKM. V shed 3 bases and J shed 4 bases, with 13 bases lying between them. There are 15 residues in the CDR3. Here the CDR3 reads CASSFTGIAGNTIYF. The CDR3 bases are TGTGCCAGCAGTTTTACCGGAATAGCGGGAAACACCATATATTTT.

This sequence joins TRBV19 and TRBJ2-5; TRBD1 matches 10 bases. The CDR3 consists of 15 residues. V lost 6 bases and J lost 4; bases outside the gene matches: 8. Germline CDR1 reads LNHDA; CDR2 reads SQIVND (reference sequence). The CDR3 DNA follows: TGTGCCAGTAGCCCCGGGACAGGGGATTTAGAGACCCAGTACTTC. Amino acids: CASSPGTGDLETQYF.

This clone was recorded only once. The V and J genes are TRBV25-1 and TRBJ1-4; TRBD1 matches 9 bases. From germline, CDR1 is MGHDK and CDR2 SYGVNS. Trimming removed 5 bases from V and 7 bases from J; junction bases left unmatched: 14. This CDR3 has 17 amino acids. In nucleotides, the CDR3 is TGTGCCAGCAGTACCACTCTAACCCGACAGGGGGGTGAAAAACTGTTTTTT. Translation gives CASSTTLTRQGGEKLFF.